The rows below give T cell receptor beta chains drawn from one sample of a study of shared clonotypes between healthy human individuals. Libraries were prepared by immunoSEQ multiplex PCR; TCRdb keeps only in-frame clonotypes and omits some of them. The sample shows 2.3 million or so clones, 93% of them seen only once. Sequencing was carried out using naive CD4+ T cells from PBMCs. These receptors were obtained from a man between 18 and 35 years old in good health. Some clones in this sample may be carry-over from other donors' samples. Both conserved end residues are trimmed from each CDR3. Size values are once, few and many counts, or a class for expanded clones, and some rows have none.

CDR3 protein | J gene | clone size | V gene
ATSRGVQETQY | TRBJ2-5 | NA | TRBV15
ASSLWPYEQY | TRBJ2-7 | once | TRBV7-2
ASSPPRTNTGELF | TRBJ2-2 | NA | TRBV18
ASSELAGVADTQY | TRBJ2-3 | once | TRBV25-1
ASSPGGGASRN | TRBJ2-7 | NA | TRBV7-6
ASSLRDSPYEQY | TRBJ2-7 | NA | TRBV6-5
ASSGRGTGGPRTGELF | TRBJ2-2 | NA | TRBV7-2
ASRRAGGSSETQY | TRBJ2-5 | NA | TRBV5-1
ASSRPGRTYEQY | TRBJ2-7 | NA | TRBV14
ASSLAHTGSRETQY | TRBJ2-5 | NA | TRBV7-7
ATADRGVGTEAF | TRBJ1-1 | NA | TRBV19
ASTKVYLIPDTQY | TRBJ2-3 | NA | TRBV6-1
ASSVAGGGQGIQNIQY | TRBJ2-4 | NA | TRBV9
ASKDRSYTEAF | TRBJ1-1 | NA | TRBV2
ASSESREAQPQH | TRBJ1-5 | NA | TRBV10-1
ASSEAHRDEQF | TRBJ2-1 | NA | TRBV6-1
ASSQDGPGGTDTQY | TRBJ2-3 | NA | TRBV4-3
SVLGFVEGTEAF | TRBJ1-1 | once | TRBV29-1
ASSSGSGTTGELF | TRBJ2-2 | NA | TRBV11-2
ASSSRLAGVLDTQY | TRBJ2-3 | NA | TRBV27
ASSEYQGQGSGNTIY | TRBJ1-3 | NA | TRBV6-1
ATSPQGGTGGLALSYEQY | TRBJ2-7 | once | TRBV15
ASSGSHVPAEQY | TRBJ2-7 | NA | TRBV6-1
ASSKLYGYT | TRBJ1-2 | few | TRBV18
ASSPGQGADYGYT | TRBJ1-2 | NA | TRBV18
ASSRPTGPVEQY | TRBJ2-7 | NA | TRBV5-1
ASSYFQGSGNTIY | TRBJ1-3 | NA | TRBV6-6